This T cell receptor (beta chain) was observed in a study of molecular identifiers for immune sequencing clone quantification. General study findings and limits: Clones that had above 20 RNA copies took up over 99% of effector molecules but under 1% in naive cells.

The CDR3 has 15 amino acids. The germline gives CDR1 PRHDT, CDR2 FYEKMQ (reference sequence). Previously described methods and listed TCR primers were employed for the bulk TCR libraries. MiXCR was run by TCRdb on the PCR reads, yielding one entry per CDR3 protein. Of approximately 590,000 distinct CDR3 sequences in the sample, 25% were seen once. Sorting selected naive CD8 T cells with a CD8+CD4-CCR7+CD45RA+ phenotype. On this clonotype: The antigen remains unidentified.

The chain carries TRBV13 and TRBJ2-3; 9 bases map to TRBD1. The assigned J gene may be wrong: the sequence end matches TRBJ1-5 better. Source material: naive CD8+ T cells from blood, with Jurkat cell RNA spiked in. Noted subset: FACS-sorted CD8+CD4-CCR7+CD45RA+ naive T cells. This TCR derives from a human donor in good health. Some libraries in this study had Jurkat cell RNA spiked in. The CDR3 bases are TGTGCCAGCAGCACGGGACAGGGAAGCACAGATACGCAGCATTTT. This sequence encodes CASSTGQGSTDTQHF.